The 22 T cell receptor beta chains below were found in one sample sequenced in a study of shared clonotypes between healthy human individuals (TCRdb year 2020). Receptor amplification or capture employed the immunoSEQ multiplex PCR assay. TCRdb holds this immuneACCESS table with in-frame rearrangements only. Some clones are missing; in checked studies, unresolved V genes explain under half, and the rest has no known cause. Recorded for this sample are about 530,000 clones; about 80% of them occurred a single time. About 12% of the sample is taken by the ten largest. Sequenced input: PBMCs. The receptors here all came from a woman aged 40 to 49 in good health. Some clones in this sample may be carry-over from other donors' samples.

Turning to this clone: The same CDR3 also results from other DNA sequences found in this sample. J is TRBJ2-1 and V is TRBV30; D unclear. V dropped 1 base and J dropped 4 bases, with 2 bases sitting between them. This CDR3 has 11 amino acids. Germline V CDR1 and CDR2: GTSNPN, SVGIG (reference sequence). The CDR3 reads CAWSGYNEQFF. The CDR3 nucleotides read TGTGCCTGGAGTGGTTACAATGAGCAGTTCTTC.

This clone was counted only a few times. The rearrangement links TRBV29-1 to TRBJ2-5, with TRBD1 matching 8 bases. TRBJ2-7 matches the DNA end more closely, so the J call is doubtful. This CDR3 has 13 amino acids. Germline V CDR1 and CDR2: SQVTM, ANQGSEA. The CDR3 sequence: CSVATGGSYEQYF. As DNA, the CDR3 is TGCAGCGTGGCCACAGGGGGCTCCTACGAGCAGTACTTC.

The CDR3 spells CATDRIESGNYGYTF. CDR3 DNA sequence: TGTGCCACCGACAGGATTGAGTCTGGGAACTATGGCTACACCTTC. The chain links TRBV7-9 to TRBJ1-2; possibly TRBD1 for D (6 bases). The CDR3 is 15 amino acids. Germline V CDR1 and CDR2: SEHNR, FQNEAQ (reference sequence). The V and J ends lost 10 bases and 2 bases respectively, with 20 bases between them.

The chain employs TRBV7-2 and TRBJ2-1; perhaps TRBD2 as D (6 bases). From germline, CDR1 is SGHTA and CDR2 FQGNSA. V gave up 7 bases and J gave up 4 bases, with 14 bases separating them. CDR3 length: 14 residues. CDR3 sequence: CASTPGTEYNEQFF. In DNA, the CDR3 is TGTGCCAGCACCCCGGGGACTGAGTACAATGAGCAGTTCTTC.

The chain combines TRBV5-6 with TRBJ2-5; 7 bases match TRBD1. Germline CDR1 SGHDT, CDR2 YYEEEE. V dropped 5 bases and J dropped 4; count of bases not matched to a gene: 11. The CDR3 runs to 15 residues. The CDR3 DNA reads as TGTGCCAGCAGATTATCGCCGACAGGGCTAGAGACCCAGTACTTC. It encodes CASRLSPTGLETQYF.

The chain links TRBV19 to TRBJ2-5; 10 bases map to TRBD1. Germline V lookup: CDR1 LNHDA, CDR2 SQIVND (reference sequence). CDR3 size: 16 residues. The V and J ends lost 4 bases and 5 bases, in that order; junction bases with no gene match: 10. The DNA for the CDR3 is TGTGCCAGTAGTACCGCGACAGGGGGCGCCGGGGAGACCCAGTACTTC. Translation: CASSTATGGAGETQYF.

In this sample, this clone turned up many times. Distinct nucleotide sequences in the sample also encode this CDR3. The rearrangement joins TRBV15 to TRBJ1-1, with 7 bases fitting TRBD1. The germline CDR1 and CDR2 sequences are LNHNV and YYDKDF (reference sequence). The J segment lost 7 bases and the V segment lost 0 bases, leaving 2 bases of the junction unmatched. The CDR3 extends over 13 amino acids. CDR3 coding DNA: TGTGCCACCAGCAGAGAGGGGGACAGTGAAGCTTTCTTT. Amino acids: CATSREGDSEAFF.

J is TRBJ1-1 and V is TRBV7-8; possibly TRBD1 for D (6 bases). CDR1 is SGHVS and CDR2 is FQNEAQ in the germline V gene. The V gene lost 4 bases and the J gene lost 7 bases, with 16 bases spanning the gap. There are 14 residues in the CDR3. As DNA, the CDR3 is TGTGCCAGCAGCTCTACCAGGACAGCACTTGAAGCTTTCTTT. It specifies CASSSTRTALEAFF.

The genes are TRBV2 and TRBJ2-2; 12 bases match TRBD2. The germline CDR1 and CDR2 sequences are SNHLY and FYNNEI. The CDR3 totals 16 residues. Germline trimming cut 3 bases from V and 4 bases from J; bases unmatched to any gene: 3. This chain's CDR3 is CASSDLAGGGTGELFF. DNA for the CDR3: TGTGCCAGCAGTGACCTAGCGGGAGGGGGCACCGGGGAGCTGTTTTTT.

The chain recombines TRBV29-1 with TRBJ2-7, with 7 nucleotides matching TRBD1. The CDR3 loop spans 15 amino acids. J lost 1 base, V lost 4 bases, and 10 bases had no gene match. Germline lookup yields CDR1 SQVTM and CDR2 ANQGSEA. Written as DNA, the CDR3 is TGCAGCGTTGCCCTACAGGGGAAGAGGTCCTACGAGCAGTACTTC. It encodes CSVALQGKRSYEQYF.

The chain combines TRBV28 with TRBJ2-1, with 9 nucleotides matching TRBD2. CDR1 is MDHEN and CDR2 is SYDVKM in the germline V gene. The J segment lost 0 bases and the V segment lost 4 bases, leaving 1 base of the junction unmatched. This CDR3 region has 15 residues. The CDR3 region is CASSSTSGSYNEQFF. As DNA, the CDR3 is TGTGCCAGCAGTTCGACTAGCGGCTCCTACAATGAGCAGTTCTTC.

This rearrangement joins TRBV6-1 to TRBJ2-7; 7 bases agree with TRBD1. The CDR3 runs to 13 residues. Trimming took 5 bases from V and 2 from J; bases not matched to a gene: 3. The germline CDR1 and CDR2 sequences are MNHNS and SASEGT. CDR3 bases: TGTGCCAGCAGTTGGGGGACAGCCTACGAGCAGTACTTC. It codes for CASSWGTAYEQYF.

V and J are TRBV5-8 and TRBJ2-5; 8 bases agree with TRBD1. Looked up from germline, CDR1 is SGHTS and CDR2 is YDEGEE. The CDR3 has 13 amino acids. Unmatched junction bases numbered 5, after V lost 5 bases and J lost 5 bases. The CDR3 spells CASSKDREETQYF. The CDR3 bases are TGTGCCAGCAGTAAGGACAGGGAGGAGACCCAGTACTTC.

This clone appeared once. The chain carries TRBV5-3 and TRBJ2-2, with D unclear. TRBV5-3 is filed as an ORF, its function uncertain. The CDR3 sequence is 12 residues long. Trimming pared 6 bases from V and 3 bases from J, leaving 6 bases between. The CDR3 spells CARIRDTGELFF. The DNA of the CDR3 is TGTGCCAGAATAAGGGACACCGGGGAGCTGTTTTTT.

The chain links TRBV2 to TRBJ2-6, with D hard to call. With 7 bases removed from V and 1 base from J, the gap between germline ends came to 11 bases. Germline assignment: CDR1 SNHLY and CDR2 FYNNEI. The CDR3 is 15 amino acids. CDR3 region: CASKEVRSGANVLTF. The CDR3 bases are TGTGCCAGCAAAGAGGTTCGTTCTGGGGCCAACGTCCTGACTTTC.

V usage is TRBV5-3 and J usage is TRBJ1-6; perhaps TRBD1 as D (5 bases). TRBV5-3 is reported as an ORF; its role is uncertain. This CDR3 region has 14 residues. Trimming stripped 0 bases from V and 10 bases from J, with 11 bases between. The DNA of the CDR3 is TGTGCCAGAAGCTTGGTCGACGGGGGGTCACCCCTCCACTTT. It is translated as CARSLVDGGSPLHF.

This sequence joins TRBV7-8 and TRBJ2-5; D possibly corresponds to TRBD1 (6 bases). V was clipped by 1 base and J by 1 base, with 7 bases between them. The germline CDR1 and CDR2 sequences are SGHVS and FQNEAQ. The CDR3 sequence is 14 residues long. The CDR3 DNA sequence: TGTGCCAGCAGCTTAGGGACAGTCCAAGAGACCCAGTACTTC. Its protein product is CASSLGTVQETQYF.

The rearrangement links TRBV19 to TRBJ2-1, with 7 bases matching TRBD2. V lost 6 bases and J lost 7; bases outside the gene matches: 15. This CDR3 is built from 16 residues. The germline gives CDR1 LNHDA, CDR2 SQIVND (reference sequence). This chain's CDR3 is CASREGGLGSFNEQFF. The CDR3 bases are TGTGCCAGTAGAGAGGGAGGACTAGGCAGTTTTAATGAGCAGTTCTTC.

The rearrangement uses TRBV27 and TRBJ2-5; the D gene is possibly TRBD2 (5 bases). V lost 5 bases and J 5 bases, leaving 15 bases between the germline ends. The CDR3 runs 14 residues. CDR1 and CDR2 (germline): MNHEY, SMNVEV (reference sequence). CDR3 amino acids: CASSTRGRRETQYF. CDR3 nucleotide sequence: TGTGCCAGCAGTACCCGGGGAAGGCGGGAGACCCAGTACTTC.

This clone was found a few times. The chain employs TRBV7-8 and TRBJ1-1; D may be TRBD1 (5 bases). CDR1 is SGHVS and CDR2 is FQNEAQ in the germline V gene. CDR3 length: 14 residues. The V and J ends lost 5 bases and 1 base respectively, with 11 bases between them. CDR3 DNA: TGTGCCAGCAGCCCAGGGCGAGGGAACACTGAAGCTTTCTTT. Residues: CASSPGRGNTEAFF.

V usage is TRBV5-1 and J usage is TRBJ2-1; TRBD2 agrees at 8 bases. The CDR3 extends over 16 amino acids. V trimming: 4 bases; J trimming: 0 bases; junction bases outside the gene matches: 6. Germline CDR1 reads SGHRS; CDR2 reads YFSETQ. Here the CDR3 DNA reads TGCGCCAGCAGCCCTTGGGGGACTAGCTCCTACAATGAGCAGTTCTTC. Translated: CASSPWGTSSYNEQFF.

This clone was seen only once. The rearrangement joins TRBV28 to TRBJ2-6; TRBD1 or TRBD2 may be the D gene (5 bases each). CDR1 is MDHEN and CDR2 is SYDVKM in the germline V gene. Trimming took off 6 bases at V and 0 bases at J, with 18 bases between the two ends. This CDR3 region has 18 residues. This CDR3 reads CASSLDQWDDSGANVLTF. The CDR3 DNA reads TGTGCCAGCAGCCTCGATCAATGGGACGACTCTGGGGCCAACGTCCTGACTTTC.